The TCR beta chain described here comes from a study of cytomegalovirus exposure and HLA in healthy donors. The PCR was carried out with 60 Vbeta primers and 13 Jbeta primers. Sequenced by immunoSEQ multiplex PCR; TCRdb stores in-frame clones only, minus some. The data hold approximately 150,000 clones, with roughly 80% observed a single time. CDR1 MNHEY and CDR2 SVGAGI come from the germline V gene. The CDR3 sequence is 14 residues long. V gave up 4 bases and J gave up 6 bases, with 15 bases separating them. The sequencing input was PBMCs. This TCR was recovered from a man aged 35-49 years in good health and CMV-seronegative. This chain joins TRBV6-5 and TRBJ1-1; maybe TRBD1 (5 bases). The chain's CDR3 is CASSWRGSSAEAFF. CDR3 DNA sequence: TGTGCCAGCAGTTGGAGGGGTTCTTCGGCTGAAGCTTTCTTT.